What follows are 30 T cell receptor beta chains derived from one specimen sequenced in a study of cytomegalovirus exposure and HLA in healthy donors. PCR used 60 Vbeta primers and 13 Jbeta primers. Here immunoSEQ multiplex PCR was the method, and the copy in TCRdb shows in-frame clones only, minus some. The table includes approximately 150,000 clones, 75% to 80% detected once. Sequencing used PBMCs. The source is a woman aged 30 to 39 in good health and CMV-seronegative.

This clone was observed once. The junction shows a germline mismatch at one end, possibly a read error. The chain is built from TRBV7-7 and TRBJ2-5, with a tentative D call TRBD1 (5 bases). This CDR3 has 14 residues. The germline V gene has CDR1 SSHAT and CDR2 FNYEAQ (reference sequence). CDR3 amino acids: CASSPTGPGETQYF. In DNA form, the CDR3 reads TGTGCTAGCAGCCCAACAGGACCCGGGGAGACCCAGTACTTC. The complete variable domain, with remaining parts taken from reference TRBV7-7 and TRBJ2-5, reads GAGVSQSPRYKVTKRGQDVTLRCDPISSHATLYWYQQALGQGPEFLTYFNYEAQPDKSGLPSDRFSAERPEGSISTLTIQRTEQRDSAMYRCASSPTGPGETQYFGPGTRLLVL.

The chain uses TRBV30 and TRBJ1-1; 10 bases match TRBD1. The J segment lost 3 bases and the V segment lost 0 bases, leaving 10 bases of the junction unmatched. The CDR3 has 17 residues. Germline V CDR1 and CDR2: GTSNPN, SVGIG (reference sequence). DNA for the CDR3: TGTGCCTGGAGTGTAGGAACGACAGGGGGCGGATACACTGAAGCTTTCTTT. It is translated as CAWSVGTTGGGYTEAFF.

J is TRBJ1-6 and V is TRBV7-8; TRBD1 aligns across 8 bases. CDR1 and CDR2 from the germline V gene are SGHVS and FQNEAQ. The CDR3 is 16 residues long. The J segment lost 0 bases and the V segment lost 5 bases, leaving 3 bases of the junction unmatched. The CDR3 DNA sequence: TGTGCCAGCAGCCGGGACAGGATCTCCTATAATTCACCCCTCCACTTT. This codes for CASSRDRISYNSPLHF.

V gene TRBV15 combines with J gene TRBJ2-2, with 10 bases matching TRBD1. Trimming removed 0 bases from V and 6 bases from J; junction bases left unmatched: 4. The CDR3 length is 16 residues. Looked up from germline, CDR1 is LNHNV and CDR2 is YYDKDF (reference sequence). CDR3 region: CATSRDRGQGSGELFF. The CDR3 DNA is TGTGCCACCAGCAGAGATCGGGGACAGGGGTCCGGGGAGCTGTTTTTT.

This clone was observed a single time. This chain joins TRBV18 and TRBJ2-5; D gene uncertain. Germline loops: CDR1 KGHSH, CDR2 LQKENI. The CDR3 has 14 amino acids. Trimming took off 1 base at V and 2 bases at J, with 8 bases between the two ends. The CDR3 loop reads CASSPQTRQETQYF. CDR3 DNA sequence: TGTGCCAGCTCACCACAGACTCGTCAAGAGACCCAGTACTTC.

This clone showed up just once. The chain employs TRBV11-2 and TRBJ1-2, with TRBD1 matching over 8 bases. This CDR3 is 15 amino acids long. The germline V gene has CDR1 SGHAT and CDR2 FQNNGV. Losses at the gene ends were 5 bases for V and 4 bases for J; bases not matched to a gene: 9. The CDR3, as DNA: TGTGCCAGCAGCCCGACCGGGACAGGAGGCTATGGCTACACCTTC. It specifies CASSPTGTGGYGYTF.

The chain is built from TRBV6-1 and TRBJ1-2; TRBD1 agrees at 7 bases. Germline lookup yields CDR1 MNHNS and CDR2 SASEGT. This CDR3 spans 13 amino acids. The ends lost 7 bases at V and 10 bases at J; junction bases unmatched: 12. This CDR3 is CASKNPTGVDYTF. DNA for the CDR3: TGTGCCAGCAAAAACCCTACAGGGGTGGACTACACCTTC.

In this sample, this clone turned up a few times. J is TRBJ1-1 and V is TRBV10-3; D not certain. The CDR3 covers 15 residues. Germline CDR1 is ENHRY and CDR2 is SYGVKD. V was shortened by 5 bases and J by 1 base, with 14 bases between the two germline ends. CDR3 DNA: TGTGCCATCAGTCCCACGACGACACGGAACACTGAAGCTTTCTTT. The encoded protein is CAISPTTTRNTEAFF.

This chain uses TRBV6-5 with TRBJ1-1; D gene uncertain. Between the trimmed V and J ends, which lost 2 bases and 4 bases, there was a span of 11 bases. Germline CDR1 is MNHEY and CDR2 is SVGAGI. CDR3 length: 14 residues. The CDR3 region is CASSYEPGGTEAFF. For the CDR3, the DNA is TGTGCCAGCAGTTACGAACCAGGAGGCACTGAAGCTTTCTTT.

The chain couples TRBV9 to TRBJ1-3; TRBD1 aligns across 9 bases. CDR1 is SGDLS, CDR2 YYNGEE, per germline. The CDR3 extends over 15 amino acids. V lost 0 bases to trimming and J lost 2 bases; unmatched junction nucleotides: 0. The CDR3 here is CASSVDRGPGNTIYF. CDR3 sequence (DNA): TGTGCCAGCAGCGTAGACAGGGGGCCTGGAAACACCATATATTTT.

The rearrangement uses TRBV19 and TRBJ1-2; no clear D gene. Trimming pared 8 bases from V and 1 base from J, leaving 2 bases between. This CDR3 region has 10 residues. Germline loops: CDR1 LNHDA, CDR2 SQIVND (reference sequence). The DNA of the CDR3 is TGTGCCAGTCGTAACTATGGCTACACCTTC. Translated: CASRNYGYTF. The full variable domain, its missing parts supplied by reference TRBV19 and TRBJ1-2, is DGGITQSPKYLFRKEGQNVTLSCEQNLNHDAMYWYRQDPGQGLRLIYYSQIVNDFQKGDIAEGYSVSREKKESFPLTVTSAQKNPTAFYLCASRNYGYTFGSGTRLTVV.

J is TRBJ2-1 and V is TRBV7-2; D is possibly TRBD2 (6 bases). Germline V gives CDR1 SGHTA, CDR2 FQGNSA. CDR3 size: 15 residues. Trimming cost V 8 bases and J 1 base, with 15 bases left between them. CDR3 sequence reads: CASVSRGASYNEQFF. CDR3 sequence (DNA): TGTGCCAGCGTCTCTCGCGGGGCTTCCTACAATGAGCAGTTCTTC.

The CDR3 nucleotides are TGTGCCAGCAGCTTAGCTGCCGGACAGGGGGCCTACAATGAGCAGTTCTTC. Residues: CASSLAAGQGAYNEQFF. The rearrangement joins TRBV11-2 to TRBJ2-1, with 10 positions matching TRBD1. The length of the CDR3 is 17 residues. CDR1 is SGHAT, CDR2 FQNNGV, per germline. V was clipped by 1 base and J by 2 bases; unmatched bases: 5.

The CDR3 loop reads CASSPSGRVTEAFF. Written as DNA, the CDR3 is TGTGCCAGCAGCCCTTCCGGGAGGGTGACTGAAGCTTTCTTT. The chain joins TRBV4-2 to TRBJ1-1; no clear D. The germline gives CDR1 LGHNA, CDR2 YNFKEQ. V lost 4 bases and J lost 5, with 14 bases in between. The CDR3 length is 14 residues.

The chain combines TRBV5-1 with TRBJ1-2, with unresolved D. In germline, CDR1 is SGHRS, CDR2 YFSETQ. CDR3 length equals 14 residues. V lost 6 bases and J lost 4, with 16 bases in between. The CDR3 region is CASNSGVGGYGYTF. The CDR3 bases are TGCGCCAGCAACTCGGGAGTGGGAGGCTATGGCTACACCTTC. The variable domain in full, completed from reference TRBV5-1 and TRBJ1-2, reads KAGVTQTPRYLIKTRGQQVTLSCSPISGHRSVSWYQQTPGQGLQFLFEYFSETQRNKGNFPGRFSGRQFSNSRSEMNVSTLELGDSALYLCASNSGVGGYGYTFGSGTRLTVV.

This chain joins TRBV28 and TRBJ2-7; 7 nucleotides match TRBD1. J was trimmed by 0 bases and V by 5 bases; bases with no gene match: 7. The CDR3 runs 15 residues. Germline V gene data show CDR1 as MDHEN and CDR2 as SYDVKM. The CDR3 loop reads CASSTRGTVSYEQYF. For the CDR3, the DNA is TGTGCCAGCAGTACCAGGGGGACGGTCTCCTACGAGCAGTACTTC. Combining the CDR3 with reference TRBV28 and TRBJ2-7 gives the whole variable domain DVKVTQSSRYLVKRTGEKVFLECVQDMDHENMFWYRQDPGLGLRLIYFSYDVKMKEKGDIPEGYSVSREKKERFSLILESASTNQTSMYLCASSTRGTVSYEQYFGPGTRLTVT.

The chain carries TRBV30 and TRBJ1-2, with a possible D match to TRBD1 (5 bases). The germline CDR1 and CDR2 sequences are GTSNPN and SVGIG (reference sequence). The V end lost 0 bases, the J end lost 2 bases, and 7 bases lay between the germline ends. The CDR3 sequence is 13 residues long. CDR3 nucleotides: TGTGCCTGGAGTGTATCAGGGAACTATGGCTACACCTTC. This codes for CAWSVSGNYGYTF. The full variable domain, in which reference TRBV30 and TRBJ1-2 provide the parts outside the CDR3, is SQTIHQWPATLVQPVGSPLSLECTVEGTSNPNLYWYRQAAGRGLQLLFYSVGIGQISSEVPQNLSASRPQDRQFILSSKKLLLSDSGFYLCAWSVSGNYGYTFGSGTRLTVV.

This chain connects TRBV18 to TRBJ1-6; the match to TRBD1 covers 7 bases. Germline loops: CDR1 KGHSH, CDR2 LQKENI. The CDR3 sequence is 14 residues long. J gave up 6 bases and V 6 bases, and 5 bases lay outside the gene matches. The CDR3 DNA follows: TGTGCCAGCTCTCAGGACAGGTCTAATTCACCCCTCCACTTT. This gives the protein CASSQDRSNSPLHF.

The chain carries TRBV27 and TRBJ1-1; 11 bases match TRBD1. V trimming: 5 bases; J trimming: 1 base; junction bases outside the gene matches: 6. Looked up from germline, CDR1 is MNHEY and CDR2 is SMNVEV (reference sequence). This CDR3 is built from 16 residues. This CDR3 is CASSRPGQGANTEAFF. The CDR3 nucleotides are TGTGCCAGCAGTCGCCCCGGACAGGGGGCGAACACTGAAGCTTTCTTT.

The V and J genes are TRBV7-9 and TRBJ1-1, with D unclear. Germline lookup yields CDR1 SEHNR and CDR2 FQNEAQ (reference sequence). V gave up 5 bases and J gave up 0 bases, with 7 bases separating them. This CDR3 spans 13 amino acids. CDR3 sequence (DNA): TGTGCCAGCAGCGCTGAGGTGAACACTGAAGCTTTCTTT. It specifies CASSAEVNTEAFF.

This clone was seen more than once but under ten times. This chain uses TRBV9 with TRBJ2-7, with 7 bases identical to TRBD1. Germline V lookup: CDR1 SGDLS, CDR2 YYNGEE. The CDR3 covers 14 residues. J gave up 5 bases and V 4 bases, and 9 bases lay outside the gene matches. In DNA form, the CDR3 reads TGTGCCAGCAGCCCCCGACAGGGTGGGAACGAGCAGTACTTC. Amino acid sequence: CASSPRQGGNEQYF.

This clone was recorded a few times. The chain couples TRBV6-1 to TRBJ1-2; tentatively, D is TRBD1 (5 bases). The V gene's germline CDR1 is MNHNS and CDR2 SASEGT. This CDR3 is built from 15 residues. Trimming took off 4 bases at V and 6 bases at J, with 18 bases between the two ends. CDR3 amino acids: CASSARQIPSDGYTF. CDR3 nucleotides: TGTGCCAGCAGTGCCAGACAGATCCCATCGGATGGCTACACCTTC.

The chain uses TRBV7-3 and TRBJ2-1, with D unclear. The germline V gene encodes CDR1 SGHTA and CDR2 FQGTGA. The CDR3 is 16 amino acids. V dropped 5 bases and J dropped 3 bases, with 17 bases sitting between them. CDR3 nucleotides: TGTGCCAGCAGCCCCCTCGGCAGGCTGGACTACAATGAGCAGTTCTTC. Its translation: CASSPLGRLDYNEQFF.

V gene TRBV13 combines with J gene TRBJ1-1; D uncertain. The CDR3 length is 13 residues. Trimming removed 7 bases at V and 1 base at J, with 10 bases between. CDR1 and CDR2 (germline): PRHDT, FYEKMQ (reference sequence). CDR3 region: CASNKAGNTEAFF. CDR3 bases: TGTGCCAGCAATAAAGCAGGGAACACTGAAGCTTTCTTT.

The rearrangement links TRBV19 to TRBJ1-4, with 11 bases aligning to TRBD1. Germline V gene sequence: CDR1 LNHDA, CDR2 SQIVND (reference sequence). The CDR3 runs 15 residues. Trimming removed 5 bases from V and 8 bases from J; junction bases left unmatched: 7. The DNA for the CDR3 is TGTGCCAGTAGTGGGACAGGGGGAATAGAAGAAAAACTGTTTTTT. It translates to CASSGTGGIEEKLFF.

The genes are TRBV9 and TRBJ2-7, with TRBD1 identical over 12 bases. V shed 4 bases and J 3 bases; nucleotides not matched to a gene: 11. The CDR3 is made up of 17 amino acids. Germline CDR1 SGDLS, CDR2 YYNGEE. CDR3 region: CASSPGTGGPSYYEQYF. CDR3 in DNA: TGTGCCAGCAGCCCAGGGACAGGGGGCCCATCCTACTACGAGCAGTACTTC.

The CDR3 loop is CASSGTGMHEQYF. CDR3 coding DNA: TGTGCCAGCAGTGGGACAGGGATGCACGAGCAGTACTTC. V gene TRBV2 combines with J gene TRBJ2-7, with 8 bases matching TRBD1. V was clipped by 4 bases and J by 5 bases; unmatched bases: 4. The CDR3 has 13 amino acids. Germline lookup yields CDR1 SNHLY and CDR2 FYNNEI.

This clone was counted only a few times. DNA of the CDR3: TGTGCCAGCAGCCGACAGGGGGCGACTGAAGCTTTCTTT. This sequence encodes CASSRQGATEAFF. This chain connects TRBV7-3 to TRBJ1-1, with 10 bases fitting TRBD1. The junction had 2 bases not matched to a gene; V was cut back by 5 bases and J by 5 bases. Germline loops: CDR1 SGHTA, CDR2 FQGTGA. The CDR3 totals 13 residues.

This chain links TRBV18 with TRBJ2-3, with 8 bases aligning to TRBD2. Germline CDR1 reads KGHSH; CDR2 reads LQKENI. The CDR3 is 14 residues long. The V segment lost 6 bases and the J segment 6 bases; nucleotides outside the gene matches: 8. In DNA, the CDR3 is TGTGCCAGCTCGCGACCGGGGGGGGGCGATACGCAGTATTTT. This gives the protein CASSRPGGGDTQYF.

The CDR3 DNA is TGTGCCAGCAGCGCAAAACAGGGTTGGAAGAACACTGAAGCTTTCTTT. As protein: CASSAKQGWKNTEAFF. The chain links TRBV11-2 to TRBJ1-1, with D tentatively TRBD1 (6 bases). From germline, CDR1 is SGHAT and CDR2 FQNNGV. Trimming removed 5 bases from V and 1 base from J, with 17 bases in between. CDR3 length: 16 amino acids.